One sample yielded the 14 T cell receptor beta chains listed below, sequenced in a study of T cell responses to AZD1222 COVID-19 vaccine. Profiling relied on immunoSEQ multiplex PCR, and the TCRdb table lists in-frame clones only, not all of them. The table records over 110,000 clones, around 90% of them present only once. The sequencing here drew on peripheral blood, taken on day 0 of AZD1222 vaccination. Receptor source: an adult in good health.

The count of this clone is one. V and J are TRBV4-3 and TRBJ2-7; D gene uncertain. This CDR3 region has 15 residues. Germline V gene sequence: CDR1 LGHNA, CDR2 YSLEER. V was shortened by 5 bases and J by 0 bases, with 14 bases between the two germline ends. In nucleotides, the CDR3 is TGCGCCAGCAGCATCCGTGGCGGAGACTCCTACGAGCAGTACTTC. Its translation: CASSIRGGDSYEQYF.

DNA of the CDR3: TGTGCCAGCAGCGAGGGGACAGGGGTTACCGGGGAGCTGTTTTTT. This codes for CASSEGTGVTGELFF. The rearrangement links TRBV11-3 to TRBJ2-2; TRBD1 agrees at 10 bases. Germline-derived CDR1 and CDR2 are SGHNT and YENEEA. The CDR3 is 15 amino acids. V was clipped by 5 bases and J by 5 bases; unmatched bases: 5.

The V and J genes are TRBV19 and TRBJ2-7; a weak D match, TRBD1 (6 bases). Trimming pared 5 bases from V and 6 bases from J, leaving 20 bases between. Looked up from germline, CDR1 is LNHDA and CDR2 is SQIVND (reference sequence). CDR3 length equals 15 residues. DNA of the CDR3: TGTGCCAGTAGTCCTGGGGACATTAGCTCGGGCGAGCAGTACTTC. It yields the protein CASSPGDISSGEQYF.

The rearrangement uses TRBV5-8 and TRBJ2-7, with D unclear. The length of the CDR3 is 11 residues. In germline, CDR1 is SGHTS, CDR2 YDEGEE. V was clipped by 5 bases and J by 4 bases, with 7 bases between them. The CDR3 nucleotides read TGTGCCAGCAGGGGCTTTTACGAGCAGTACTTC. Its protein product is CASRGFYEQYF.

This chain connects TRBV4-1 to TRBJ2-1; TRBD1 might be the D (8 bases). V was pared by 4 bases and J by 3 bases, with 22 bases between. This CDR3 contains 18 residues. From germline, CDR1 is MGHRA and CDR2 YSYEKL. CDR3 sequence (DNA): TGCGCCAGCAGCCCGATCGGGGGGACAGGCCGAGACTACAATGAGCAGTTCTTC. As protein: CASSPIGGTGRDYNEQFF.

This clone was seen only a few times. This chain's CDR3 is CASSLDDRTTIYF. The CDR3 region has the DNA TGTGCCAGCAGCTTGGACGATAGAACCACCATATATTTT. This chain connects TRBV11-3 to TRBJ1-3; D ambiguous. This CDR3 has 13 amino acids. Germline V gene lookup returns CDR1 SGHNT and CDR2 YENEEA. V was pared by 3 bases and J by 9 bases, with 12 bases between.

This clone was observed a single time. The CDR3 coding sequence is TGTGCCACCAGCAGAGATATAGGTTTGGGCGAGACCCAGTACTTC. It translates to CATSRDIGLGETQYF. The chain couples TRBV15 to TRBJ2-5; D call uncertain. With 0 bases removed from V and 5 bases from J, the gap between germline ends came to 13 bases. Germline CDR1 is LNHNV and CDR2 is YYDKDF (reference sequence). The CDR3 has 15 residues.

This clone was detected a few times. The chain combines TRBV7-9 with TRBJ2-1, with D possibly being TRBD1 or TRBD2 (5 bases each). Germline CDR1 is SEHNR and CDR2 is FQNEAQ (reference sequence). The length of the CDR3 is 11 residues. Trimming left V 5 bases short and J 12 bases short, with 11 bases between. The CDR3 nucleotides read TGTGCCAGCAGCCTAGGGACGGGGCAGTTCTTC. Translating it yields CASSLGTGQFF.

J is TRBJ2-1 and V is TRBV11-3, with TRBD1 identical over 9 bases. The CDR3 extends over 13 amino acids. Germline V gene data show CDR1 as SGHNT and CDR2 as YENEEA. J gave up 8 bases and V 5 bases, and 4 bases lay outside the gene matches. CDR3 sequence: CASSGTGLDEQFF. The CDR3 bases are TGTGCCAGCAGCGGGACAGGGCTGGATGAGCAGTTCTTC.

The CDR3: CASSYPLGSGGTDTQYF. CDR3 DNA: TGTGCCAGCAGTTACCCCCTGGGGAGCGGGGGCACAGATACGCAGTATTTT. V is TRBV6-2 or TRBV6-3 and J is TRBJ2-3; TRBD2 matches 7 bases. The CDR3 is 17 amino acids. Germline V gene sequence: CDR1 MNHEY, CDR2 SVGEGT. The V segment lost 2 bases and the J segment 1 base; nucleotides outside the gene matches: 9.

This clone has a handful of counts. The chain is built from TRBV19 and TRBJ1-5; a possible D gene is TRBD1 (6 bases). V was pared by 9 bases and J by 1 base, with 10 bases between. The CDR3 has 13 amino acids. Germline V gene sequence: CDR1 LNHDA, CDR2 SQIVND (reference sequence). CDR3 sequence: CASATGSNQPQHF. In DNA form, the CDR3 reads TGTGCCAGCGCGACAGGAAGCAATCAGCCCCAGCATTTT. Together with reference TRBV19 and TRBJ1-5, the CDR3 gives the full variable domain: DGGITQSPKYLFRKEGQNVTLSCEQNLNHDAMYWYRQDPGQGLRLIYYSQIVNDFQKGDIAEGYSVSREKKESFPLTVTSAQKNPTAFYLCASATGSNQPQHFGDGTRLSIL.

The V and J genes are TRBV7-3 and TRBJ1-1; D unclear. The germline CDR1 and CDR2 sequences are SGHTA and FQGTGA. The CDR3 is made up of 13 amino acids. The ends were cut back, 1 base at V and 7 bases at J, with 10 bases in the middle. The CDR3 coding sequence is TGTGCCAGCAGCTTAAGTGGTCTCGGTGAAGCTTTCTTT. It specifies CASSLSGLGEAFF.

The rearrangement links TRBV7-9 to TRBJ2-7; TRBD1 matches at 7 bases. Germline V lookup: CDR1 SEHNR, CDR2 FQNEAQ (reference sequence). V trimming: 5 bases; J trimming: 1 base; junction bases outside the gene matches: 2. This CDR3 comprises 13 residues. CDR3 bases: TGTGCCAGCAGCGGGGACAGATCCTACGAGCAGTACTTC. Its protein is CASSGDRSYEQYF. The complete variable domain, with remaining parts taken from reference TRBV7-9 and TRBJ2-7, reads DTGVSQNPRHKITKRGQNVTFRCDPISEHNRLYWYRQTLGQGPEFLTYFQNEAQLEKSRLLSDRFSAERPKGSFSTLEIQRTEQGDSAMYLCASSGDRSYEQYFGPGTRLTVT.

The gene calls are TRBV5-1 and TRBJ2-5; 12 bases are a match to TRBD1. The CDR3 has 17 amino acids. Germline V gene data show CDR1 as SGHRS and CDR2 as YFSETQ. V was pared by 3 bases and J by 3 bases, with 9 bases of the junction left unmatched. CDR3 protein: CASSWGTGGDPKETQYF. The CDR3 DNA sequence: TGCGCCAGCAGCTGGGGGACAGGGGGCGATCCAAAAGAGACCCAGTACTTC.